The 24 T cell receptor beta chains given below trace back to one sample, sequenced in a study of blood T cell repertoires in COVID-19. TCRdb's copy holds only in-frame clones and misses some; the assay was immunoSEQ multiplex PCR. Here the sample spans around 480,000 clones, approximately 88% being singletons. The sample comprised peripheral blood. Receptors were obtained from a woman aged 45-59 years with COVID-19, enrolled during active disease.

This chain links TRBV24-1 with TRBJ2-3, with 10 nucleotides matching TRBD2. V shed 4 bases and J 2 bases; nucleotides not matched to a gene: 8. CDR3 length: 17 amino acids. Looked up from germline, CDR1 is KGHDR and CDR2 is SFDVKD. CDR3 DNA: TGTGCCACCAGTGACCCTAGCGGGGGCCTATTCACAGATACGCAGTATTTT. It yields the protein CATSDPSGGLFTDTQYF.

The chain couples TRBV5-1 to TRBJ1-6; tentatively, D is TRBD1 (5 bases). Trimming took 1 base from V and 0 from J, leaving 14 bases between them. CDR1 is SGHRS, CDR2 YFSETQ, per germline. The CDR3 extends over 18 amino acids. The CDR3 region is CASSLMGLLSSYNSPLHF. The CDR3 coding sequence is TGCGCCAGCAGCTTGATGGGGCTCCTGAGCTCCTATAATTCACCCCTCCACTTT.

V usage is TRBV7-9 and J usage is TRBJ2-1, with D possibly being TRBD2 (7 bases). This CDR3 has 15 amino acids. Per germline, CDR1 SEHNR and CDR2 FQNEAQ (reference sequence). The ends were cut back, 5 bases at V and 2 bases at J, with 13 bases in the middle. The chain's CDR3 is CASSLGGGAYNEQFF. Written as DNA, the CDR3 is TGTGCCAGCAGCCTTGGAGGGGGGGCCTACAATGAGCAGTTCTTC.

The rearrangement uses TRBV25-1 and TRBJ2-6, with D unclear. V was trimmed by 1 base and J by 2 bases, leaving 6 bases between them. Germline V CDR1 and CDR2: MGHDK, SYGVNS. The CDR3 consists of 15 residues. The CDR3 nucleotides are TGTGCCAGCAGTGAATCAACAGCTGGGGCCAACGTCCTGACTTTC. It translates to CASSESTAGANVLTF. Based on the CDR3 plus reference TRBV25-1 and TRBJ2-6, the full variable domain is EADIYQTPRYLVIGTGKKITLECSQTMGHDKMYWYQQDPGMELHLIHYSYGVNSTEKGDLSSESTVSRIRTEHFPLTLESARPSHTSQYLCASSESTAGANVLTFGAGSRLTVL.

The chain joins TRBV2 to TRBJ2-1, with 16 bases matching TRBD2. The germline V gene encodes CDR1 SNHLY and CDR2 FYNNEI. Germline trimming cut 5 bases from V and 11 bases from J; bases unmatched to any gene: 9. The CDR3 is 16 amino acids. CDR3 DNA sequence: TGTGCCAGCAGTCCGGGACTAGCGGGGGGGCCAAATAAGCAGTTCTTC. Translating gives CASSPGLAGGPNKQFF. Full variable domain (missing parts from reference TRBV2 and TRBJ2-1): EPEVTQTPSHQVTQMGQEVILRCVPISNHLYFYWYRQILGQKVEFLVSFYNNEISEKSEIFDDQFSVERPDGSNFTLKIRSTKLEDSAMYFCASSPGLAGGPNKQFFGPGTRLTVL.

This chain uses TRBV19 with TRBJ1-4, with D possibly being TRBD1 (6 bases). The CDR3 totals 13 residues. Trimming shortened V by 7 bases and J by 5 bases, and 11 bases separated the two germline ends. CDR1 and CDR2 from the germline V gene are LNHDA and SQIVND (reference sequence). The chain's CDR3 is CASTDRPNEKLFF. The CDR3 DNA is TGTGCCAGTACGGACAGACCCAATGAAAAACTGTTTTTT.

This clone has a single count. The chain employs TRBV5-6 and TRBJ1-2; D is possibly TRBD1 (6 bases). The germline V gene has CDR1 SGHDT and CDR2 YYEEEE. With 4 bases removed from V and 4 bases from J, the gap between germline ends came to 8 bases. This CDR3 is built from 12 residues. This chain's CDR3 is CASSGQLYGYTF. The CDR3 region has the DNA TGTGCCAGCAGCGGACAGCTCTATGGCTACACCTTC.

This clone appeared a single time. The chain uses TRBV15 and TRBJ1-5; D is unclear. The CDR3 totals 14 residues. Germline CDR1 and CDR2: LNHNV and YYDKDF (reference sequence). V lost 5 bases and J 3 bases, leaving 11 bases between the germline ends. This CDR3 is CATSGGGDNQPQHF. CDR3 in DNA: TGTGCCACCAGCGGAGGCGGGGACAATCAGCCCCAGCATTTT.

This chain's CDR3 is CASSVNRDEQYF. The CDR3 nucleotides read TGTGCCAGTAGTGTGAACAGGGACGAGCAGTACTTC. The chain joins TRBV19 to TRBJ2-7; a weak D match, TRBD1 (6 bases). Trimming removed 5 bases at V and 5 bases at J, with 10 bases between. The CDR3 is made up of 12 amino acids. Per germline, CDR1 LNHDA and CDR2 SQIVND (reference sequence).

The chain couples TRBV6-6 to TRBJ1-1, with 9 bases lining up with TRBD1. The length of the CDR3 is 13 residues. The junction had 6 bases not matched to a gene; V was cut back by 8 bases and J by 5 bases. The V gene's germline CDR1 is MNHNY and CDR2 SVGAGI (reference sequence). As DNA, the CDR3 is TGTGCCAGCGTACAGGGGGCGAAAACTGAAGCTTTCTTT. Amino acids: CASVQGAKTEAFF.

V usage is TRBV2 and J usage is TRBJ2-1; 12 nucleotides match TRBD1. Trimming removed 6 bases from V and 6 bases from J; junction bases left unmatched: 3. This CDR3 contains 14 residues. Germline-derived CDR1 and CDR2 are SNHLY and FYNNEI. CDR3: CASRRDRGRNEQFF. The CDR3 bases are TGTGCCAGCAGACGGGACAGGGGGCGCAATGAGCAGTTCTTC.

The chain employs TRBV5-6 and TRBJ2-7; 9 bases line up with TRBD1. Germline CDR1 SGHDT, CDR2 YYEEEE. V shed 2 bases and J 1 base; nucleotides not matched to a gene: 1. The CDR3 totals 14 residues. The CDR3 nucleotides read TGTGCCAGCAGCTTCGGGACAGGGTCCTACGAGCAGTACTTC. This encodes CASSFGTGSYEQYF.

CDR3 in amino acids: CASSLSRPGEAFF. Here the CDR3 DNA reads TGTGCCAGCAGCTTGTCCCGCCCCGGGGAAGCTTTCTTT. J is TRBJ1-1 and V is TRBV5-4; D gene uncertain. The CDR3 spans 13 residues. Per germline, CDR1 SGHNT and CDR2 YYREEE (reference sequence). V lost 1 base, J lost 8 bases, and 12 bases lay in between.

The genes are TRBV7-6 and TRBJ2-1; D may be TRBD2 (6 bases). This CDR3 has 16 amino acids. Trimming left V 0 bases short and J 4 bases short, with 13 bases between. The germline V gene has CDR1 SGHVS and CDR2 FNYEAQ. The DNA for the CDR3 is TGTGCCAGCAGCTTAGCTTCGGCGGGGAGTTACAATGAGCAGTTCTTC. Translated, it gives CASSLASAGSYNEQFF.

J is TRBJ1-1 and V is TRBV29-1, with 8 bases identical to TRBD1. CDR1 and CDR2 (germline): SQVTM, ANQGSEA. V trimming: 3 bases; J trimming: 11 bases; junction bases outside the gene matches: 2. This CDR3 has 10 amino acids. CDR3 nucleotide sequence: TGCAGCGTTGAGCAGGGGGCGGCTTTCTTT. Protein product: CSVEQGAAFF.

This chain uses TRBV11-1 with TRBJ1-2; tentatively, D is TRBD1 (5 bases). V dropped 3 bases and J dropped 4 bases, with 6 bases sitting between them. This CDR3 contains 12 residues. The germline V gene has CDR1 SGHAT and CDR2 FQDESV (reference sequence). The CDR3 spells CASSLQGYGYTF. DNA for the CDR3: TGTGCCAGCAGCTTGCAGGGCTATGGCTACACCTTC. The full variable domain, completed using reference TRBV11-1 and TRBJ1-2, is EAEVAQSPRYKITEKSQAVAFWCDPISGHATLYWYRQILGQGPELLVQFQDESVVDDSQLPKDRFSAERLKGVDSTLKIQPAELGDSAMYLCASSLQGYGYTFGSGTRLTVV.

This clone was detected only once. The chain has TRBV29-1 and TRBJ1-2, with D hard to call. Trimming took off 6 bases at V and 3 bases at J, with 17 bases between the two ends. In germline, CDR1 is SQVTM, CDR2 ANQGSEA. This CDR3 has 14 amino acids. CDR3 sequence reads: CSVGRGGIDYGYTF. The CDR3 nucleotides read TGCAGCGTCGGACGGGGTGGAATTGACTATGGCTACACCTTC.

This rearrangement joins TRBV3-1 (or the pseudogene TRBV3-2) to TRBJ1-1; D is uncertain. The length of the CDR3 is 15 residues. Germline V gives CDR1 LGHDT, CDR2 YNNKEL (reference sequence). V lost 2 bases and J 2 bases, leaving 12 bases between the germline ends. CDR3 residues: CASSQLPGKNTEAFF. CDR3 coding DNA: TGTGCCAGCAGCCAATTGCCCGGGAAAAACACTGAAGCTTTCTTT.

The chain has TRBV11-1 and TRBJ2-1; 11 bases align to TRBD2. After removal of 4 bases from V and 4 bases from J, the junction contained 6 bases not matched to a gene. The V gene's germline CDR1 is SGHAT and CDR2 FQDESV (reference sequence). CDR3 length: 16 amino acids. CDR3 bases: TGTGCCAGCAGCTCCTCCGGGACTAGCGGTTACAATGAGCAGTTCTTC. Translated: CASSSSGTSGYNEQFF.

This clone occurred a few times. The chain links TRBV6-6 to TRBJ2-7; TRBD1 agrees at 7 bases. The V gene's germline CDR1 is MNHNY and CDR2 SVGAGI (reference sequence). V gave up 6 bases and J gave up 3 bases; unmatched junction bases: 11. This CDR3 has 15 residues. CDR3 in amino acids: CASSLDRDRYYEQYF. CDR3 DNA sequence: TGTGCCAGCAGCCTGGACCGGGACAGATACTACGAGCAGTACTTC.

The chain is built from TRBV30 and TRBJ2-5; TRBD1 agrees at 7 bases. The J segment lost 10 bases and the V segment lost 0 bases, leaving 11 bases of the junction unmatched. This CDR3 is built from 14 residues. The germline V gene has CDR1 GTSNPN and CDR2 SVGIG (reference sequence). This CDR3 is CAWSVQGPPVDQYF. The CDR3 DNA reads TGTGCCTGGAGTGTACAGGGGCCGCCGGTGGACCAGTACTTC.

The chain carries TRBV18 and TRBJ2-7; 8 bases are a match to TRBD2. The germline V gene encodes CDR1 KGHSH and CDR2 LQKENI. The CDR3 is 14 residues long. The junction had 4 bases not matched to a gene; V was cut back by 0 bases and J by 6 bases. The CDR3 sequence is CASSPPGLVREQYF. The CDR3 coding sequence is TGTGCCAGCTCACCACCGGGACTAGTTCGCGAGCAGTACTTC.

The chain links TRBV13 to TRBJ2-3, with D possibly TRBD2 on 5 matching bases. Germline V CDR1 and CDR2: PRHDT, FYEKMQ (reference sequence). The CDR3 loop spans 14 amino acids. V was trimmed by 10 bases and J by 5 bases, leaving 19 bases between them. Here the CDR3 reads CATSSAAAGDTQYF. For the CDR3, the DNA is TGTGCCACCTCCAGCGCGGCCGCGGGAGATACGCAGTATTTT.

The chain is built from TRBV4-2 and TRBJ2-2; D is unresolved. V lost 4 bases and J lost 1, with 10 bases in between. Germline CDR1 reads LGHNA; CDR2 reads YNFKEQ. This CDR3 is 15 amino acids long. The CDR3 sequence: CASSPKRGNTGELFF. DNA for the CDR3: TGTGCCAGCAGCCCTAAGAGAGGGAACACCGGGGAGCTGTTTTTT.